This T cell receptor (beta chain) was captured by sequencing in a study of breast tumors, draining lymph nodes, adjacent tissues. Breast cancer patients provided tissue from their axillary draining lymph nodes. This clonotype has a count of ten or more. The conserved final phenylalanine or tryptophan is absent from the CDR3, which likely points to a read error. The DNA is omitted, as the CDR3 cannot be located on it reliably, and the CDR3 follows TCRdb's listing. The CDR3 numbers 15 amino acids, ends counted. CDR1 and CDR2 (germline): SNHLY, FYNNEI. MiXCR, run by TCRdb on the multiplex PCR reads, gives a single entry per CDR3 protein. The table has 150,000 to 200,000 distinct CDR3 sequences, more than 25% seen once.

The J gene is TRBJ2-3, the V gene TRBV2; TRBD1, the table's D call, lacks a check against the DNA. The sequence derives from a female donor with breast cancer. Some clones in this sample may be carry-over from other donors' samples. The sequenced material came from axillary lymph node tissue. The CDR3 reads CASSESGTGGSLPCT.